This TCR beta chain comes out of a study of T cell repertoires in cytomegalovirus infection. Germline CDR1 is SGHAT and CDR2 is FQDESV (reference sequence). J was trimmed by 5 bases and V by 4 bases; bases with no gene match: 2. The CDR3 runs 13 residues. One entry per CDR3 protein results from TCRdb running MiXCR on the reads. The sample contains under 500,000 distinct CDR3 sequences, roughly 43% of which appear only once. Comments on this clonotype: Antigen unknown.

Sequenced here: cultured PBMCs, sampled from culture after CMV antigen stimulation. The V and J genes are TRBV11-1 and TRBJ2-1; 7 positions match TRBD1. The TCR sequence derives from a human donor in good health (CMV status not recorded). Some clones in this sample may be carry-over from other donors' samples. The CDR3 coding sequence is TGTGCCAGCAGCTCGACAGGGAACAATGAGCAGTTCTTC. Protein product: CASSSTGNNEQFF.